One sample yielded the 21 T cell receptor beta chains listed below, sequenced in a study of T cell repertoires in ileal Crohn's disease. The sample's time point: neoterminal ileum biopsy at postoperative endoscopy, about 6 months after surgery. Profiling relied on immunoSEQ multiplex PCR, and the TCRdb table lists in-frame clones only, not all of them. Of 55,000 to 65,000 clones listed, roughly nine tenths are singletons. The specimen sequenced was ileal tissue. The receptors derive from an adult with Crohn's disease.

V gene TRBV9 combines with J gene TRBJ2-3; D is perhaps TRBD1 (5 bases). CDR1 SGDLS and CDR2 YYNGEE come from the germline V gene. This CDR3 spans 11 amino acids. Trimming took off 3 bases at V and 6 bases at J, with 5 bases between the two ends. This CDR3 is CASSEGDTQYF. As DNA, the CDR3 is TGTGCCAGCAGCGAGGGGGATACGCAGTATTTT.

The chain employs TRBV7-9 and TRBJ1-1; the D is unclear. Germline assignment: CDR1 SEHNR and CDR2 FQNEAQ (reference sequence). The CDR3 is made up of 13 amino acids. Between the trimmed V and J ends, which lost 0 bases and 6 bases, there was a span of 8 bases. CDR3 coding DNA: TGTGCCAGCAGCTTAGCAACAGATTCTGAAGCTTTCTTT. Amino acids: CASSLATDSEAFF.

The rearrangement joins TRBV28 to TRBJ1-4; 10 positions agree with TRBD1. Germline V lookup: CDR1 MDHEN, CDR2 SYDVKM. This CDR3 is 15 amino acids long. V trimming: 6 bases; J trimming: 6 bases; junction bases outside the gene matches: 7. CDR3 sequence: CASSRTGTGDEKLFF. DNA of the CDR3: TGTGCCAGCAGCCGGACCGGGACAGGGGATGAAAAACTGTTTTTT.

V gene TRBV29-1 combines with J gene TRBJ1-2; D gene ambiguous. V was trimmed by 7 bases and J by 7 bases, leaving 19 bases between them. CDR3 length equals 13 residues. The V gene's germline CDR1 is SQVTM and CDR2 ANQGSEA. The CDR3 spells CSAATTAYSGYTF. CDR3 bases: TGCAGCGCCGCTACCACCGCTTATAGTGGCTACACCTTC.

The chain links TRBV6-4 to TRBJ1-1; D remains unclear. CDR1 is MRHNA, CDR2 SNTAGT, per germline. The CDR3 spans 16 residues. V lost 6 bases and J 5 bases, leaving 22 bases between the germline ends. CDR3 in amino acids: CASRGNDKLGETEAFF. DNA of the CDR3: TGTGCCAGCAGGGGAAATGACAAACTCGGGGAAACTGAAGCTTTCTTT.

In nucleotides, the CDR3 is TGTGCCAGCAGCTCTAGCGGGAGATCTATCAATGAGCAGTTCTTC. This sequence encodes CASSSSGRSINEQFF. V is TRBV6-6 and J is TRBJ2-1; TRBD2 agrees at 10 bases. This CDR3 has 15 amino acids. Germline V gives CDR1 MNHNY, CDR2 SVGAGI (reference sequence). Trimming at V came to 6 bases and at J to 6 bases, leaving 8 bases not matched to a gene.

This chain connects TRBV11-2 to TRBJ2-2; tentatively, D is TRBD2 (5 bases). The CDR3 runs to 16 residues. Per the germline V gene, CDR1 is SGHAT and CDR2 is FQNNGV. V was pared by 3 bases and J by 1 base, with 12 bases between. CDR3 protein: CASSLSDYQNTGELFF. The CDR3 nucleotides read TGTGCCAGCAGCTTGAGCGACTATCAGAACACCGGGGAGCTGTTTTTT.

The chain employs TRBV7-8 and TRBJ2-2; a possible D gene is TRBD1 (7 bases). Germline V CDR1 and CDR2: SGHVS, FQNEAQ. CDR3 length: 15 residues. V lost 1 base to trimming and J lost 5 bases, with 11 bases between them. The CDR3 loop reads CASSLEAGGTGELFF. The DNA for the CDR3 is TGTGCCAGCAGCTTAGAGGCAGGGGGGACCGGGGAGCTGTTTTTT.

CDR3 sequence reads: CASSPEPGQRTNQPQHF. The CDR3 region has the DNA TGCGCCAGCAGCCCGGAGCCGGGACAGCGTACCAATCAGCCCCAGCATTTT. The V call is TRBV5-1, the J call TRBJ1-5; 7 bases map to TRBD1. The germline V gene has CDR1 SGHRS and CDR2 YFSETQ. The CDR3 length is 17 residues. J gave up 3 bases and V 4 bases, and 13 bases lay outside the gene matches.

V and J are TRBV5-1 and TRBJ1-1; TRBD1 aligns across 8 bases. CDR1 is SGHRS and CDR2 is YFSETQ in the germline V gene. This CDR3 contains 13 residues. The junction had 4 bases not matched to a gene; V was cut back by 5 bases and J by 4 bases. The CDR3, as DNA: TGCGCCAGCAGTTCTGACAGGGGCACTGAAGCTTTCTTT. Protein product: CASSSDRGTEAFF. The full variable domain, rest sourced from reference TRBV5-1 and TRBJ1-1, is KAGVTQTPRYLIKTRGQQVTLSCSPISGHRSVSWYQQTPGQGLQFLFEYFSETQRNKGNFPGRFSGRQFSNSRSEMNVSTLELGDSALYLCASSSDRGTEAFFGQGTRLTVV.

V gene TRBV2 combines with J gene TRBJ2-5; D perhaps matches TRBD2 (5 bases). This CDR3 comprises 13 residues. From germline, CDR1 is SNHLY and CDR2 FYNNEI. V dropped 7 bases and J dropped 4 bases, with 13 bases sitting between them. CDR3 nucleotide sequence: TGTGCCAGCACGGCTAGCCGGTTAGAGACCCAGTACTTC. It encodes CASTASRLETQYF.

The gene calls are TRBV2 and TRBJ2-1; 7 positions agree with TRBD1. After removal of 9 bases from V and 3 bases from J, the junction contained 14 bases not matched to a gene. Looked up from germline, CDR1 is SNHLY and CDR2 is FYNNEI. There are 16 residues in the CDR3. The CDR3 region has the DNA TGTGCCAGGAGAAACCGGGGACAGAGCATCTACAATGAGCAGTTCTTC. Translation: CARRNRGQSIYNEQFF. Complete variable domain (other parts from reference TRBV2 and TRBJ2-1): EPEVTQTPSHQVTQMGQEVILRCVPISNHLYFYWYRQILGQKVEFLVSFYNNEISEKSEIFDDQFSVERPDGSNFTLKIRSTKLEDSAMYFCARRNRGQSIYNEQFFGPGTRLTVL.

This clone was found once. V is TRBV29-1 and J is TRBJ1-2, with TRBD1 as a possible D gene (5 bases). The germline gives CDR1 SQVTM, CDR2 ANQGSEA. The CDR3 is 13 amino acids. V was clipped by 2 bases and J by 3 bases, with 10 bases between them. The CDR3 sequence is CSVEFGRDYGYTF. CDR3 coding DNA: TGCAGCGTTGAATTCGGCAGGGACTATGGCTACACCTTC.

The CDR3 loop reads CSGRDPSGYTF. The CDR3, as DNA: TGCAGCGGCAGGGATCCCAGTGGCTACACCTTC. This chain links TRBV29-1 with TRBJ1-2; possible D gene TRBD1, 5 bases. The CDR3 has 11 residues. The ends were cut back, 7 bases at V and 7 bases at J, with 13 bases in the middle. Germline V gene sequence: CDR1 SQVTM, CDR2 ANQGSEA. Complete variable domain (other parts from reference TRBV29-1 and TRBJ1-2): SAVISQKPSRDICQRGTSLTIQCQVDSQVTMMFWYRQQPGQSLTLIATANQGSEATYESGFVIDKFPISRPNLTFSTLTVSNMSPEDSSIYLCSGRDPSGYTFGSGTRLTVV.

The V gene is TRBV9, the J gene TRBJ2-7, with 12 bases lining up with TRBD2. The germline gives CDR1 SGDLS, CDR2 YYNGEE. The CDR3 sequence is 14 residues long. Unmatched junction bases numbered 5, after V lost 4 bases and J lost 6 bases. CDR3 DNA: TGTGCCAGCAGCCCACTAGCGGGAGGAGGCGAGCAGTACTTC. Its protein is CASSPLAGGGEQYF.

V is TRBV29-1 and J is TRBJ1-1, with TRBD1 identical over 9 bases. The CDR3 runs to 12 residues. The V and J ends lost 4 bases and 4 bases, in that order; junction bases with no gene match: 1. Germline V gene data show CDR1 as SQVTM and CDR2 as ANQGSEA. The CDR3 protein is CSVVQGATEAFF. The CDR3 nucleotides read TGCAGCGTTGTACAGGGGGCCACTGAAGCTTTCTTT.

V usage is TRBV5-1 and J usage is TRBJ2-7, with D possibly TRBD2 on 6 matching bases. Trimming took 2 bases from V and 4 from J, leaving 7 bases between them. The CDR3 spans 12 residues. The V gene's germline CDR1 is SGHRS and CDR2 YFSETQ. In DNA, the CDR3 is TGCGCCAGCAGCTTCGGGGGTTACGAGCAGTACTTC. Amino acids: CASSFGGYEQYF.

V and J are TRBV7-2 and TRBJ2-2; 7 nucleotides line up with TRBD1. CDR3 length: 14 residues. The germline gives CDR1 SGHTA, CDR2 FQGNSA. The junction had 6 bases not matched to a gene; V was cut back by 6 bases and J by 5 bases. CDR3 nucleotide sequence: TGTGCCAGCAGACTACCAGGGGGAACCGGGGAGCTGTTTTTT. This gives the protein CASRLPGGTGELFF.

The genes are TRBV10-1 and TRBJ2-5; TRBD1 matches 7 bases. Trimming took 3 bases from V and 2 from J; bases not matched to a gene: 3. Germline CDR1 reads WNHNN; CDR2 reads SYGVQD (reference sequence). CDR3 size: 14 residues. This chain's CDR3 is CASSDPGQQETQYF. CDR3 nucleotides: TGCGCCAGCAGTGATCCGGGACAGCAAGAGACCCAGTACTTC.

This clone appeared a few times. The chain has TRBV9 and TRBJ2-3; D is possibly TRBD2 (6 bases). This CDR3 has 15 residues. The germline gives CDR1 SGDLS, CDR2 YYNGEE. The ends were cut back, 1 base at V and 2 bases at J, with 11 bases in the middle. The CDR3 sequence: CASSVLIAATDTQYF. CDR3 nucleotides: TGTGCCAGCAGCGTATTGATAGCGGCCACAGATACGCAGTATTTT.

This chain links TRBV6-5 with TRBJ2-3; possible D gene TRBD2, 5 bases. The V and J ends lost 5 bases and 8 bases respectively, with 11 bases between them. Germline V gives CDR1 MNHEY, CDR2 SVGAGI. The length of the CDR3 is 12 residues. CDR3 sequence: CASSEREGTQYF. As DNA, the CDR3 is TGTGCCAGCAGTGAGAGGGAAGGTACGCAGTATTTT.